This TCR beta chain was documented in a study of blood T cell repertoires in COVID-19. Germline V gives CDR1 MNHEY, CDR2 SVGEGT. The V segment lost 0 bases and the J segment 4 bases; nucleotides outside the gene matches: 1. CDR3 size: 16 residues. Method: immunoSEQ multiplex PCR; TCRdb's copy keeps in-frame clones and lacks some. The sample consists of over 120,000 clones, about 86% of them appearing once. Material for sequencing was peripheral blood. This clonotype originated in a human donor in a cohort sampled during active COVID-19. This chain joins TRBV6-2 or TRBV6-3 and TRBJ2-5, with 14 bases matching TRBD2. CDR3 amino acids: CASSYSGTSGRETQYF. CDR3 sequence (DNA): TGTGCCAGCAGTTACTCCGGGACTAGCGGGAGAGAGACCCAGTACTTC.